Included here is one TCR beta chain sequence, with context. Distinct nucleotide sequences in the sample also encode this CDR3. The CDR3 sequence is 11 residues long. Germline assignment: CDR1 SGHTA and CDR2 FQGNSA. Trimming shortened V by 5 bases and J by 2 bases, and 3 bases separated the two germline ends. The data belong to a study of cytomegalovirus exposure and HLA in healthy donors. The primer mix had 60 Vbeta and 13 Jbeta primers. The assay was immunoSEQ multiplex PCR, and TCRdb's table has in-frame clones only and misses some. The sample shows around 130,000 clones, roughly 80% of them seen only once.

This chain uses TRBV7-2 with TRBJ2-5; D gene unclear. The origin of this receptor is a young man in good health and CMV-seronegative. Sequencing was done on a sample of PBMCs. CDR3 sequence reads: CASSLQETQYF. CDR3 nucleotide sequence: TGTGCCAGCAGCCTTCAAGAGACCCAGTACTTC.